These T cell receptor beta chains were read from a single sample in a study of blood T cell repertoires in COVID-19. Using immunoSEQ multiplex PCR, the repertoire was profiled, and TCRdb retains in-frame clones only, with some absent. In the table there are 100,000 to 150,000 clones, around 88% of which are singletons. Sequenced material: PBMCs or T cells enriched from blood (not recorded which). These receptor sequences come from a woman in her forties or fifties who had recovered from COVID-19. Both conserved end residues are part of each CDR3. D genes are given only for firm matches. Not every row has a clone size; where given, it reads once, few, many or a size class.

clone size | J gene | V gene | D gene | CDR3 protein | CDR3 DNA
NA | TRBJ1-2 | TRBV5-1 | TRBD1 | CASSGGQGLYGYTF | TGCGCCAGCAGCGGGGGACAGGGATTATATGGCTACACCTTC
NA | TRBJ2-2 | TRBV28 | NA | CASSTTGTTGELFF | TGTGCCAGCAGTACCACAGGGACCACCGGGGAGCTGTTTTTT
NA | TRBJ2-7 | TRBV6-2/TRBV6-3 | NA | CASSYSGGGTYEQYF | TGTGCCAGCAGTTACTCGGGTGGGGGGACCTACGAGCAGTACTTC
NA | TRBJ2-5 | TRBV7-2 | TRBD2 | CASSLLAGGQETQYF | TGTGCCAGCAGCTTGCTAGCGGGGGGGCAAGAGACCCAGTACTTC
few | TRBJ1-2 | TRBV7-9 | TRBD1 | CASSSWDRVNYGYTF | TGTGCCAGCAGCTCCTGGGACAGGGTGAACTATGGCTACACCTTC
NA | TRBJ1-2 | TRBV2 | NA | CASNPGRTGVGYTF | TGTGCCAGCAACCCTGGACGGACGGGGGTTGGCTACACCTTC
NA | TRBJ1-2 | TRBV6-1 | NA | CASSEYVRPMADTF | TGTGCCAGCAGTGAATATGTCAGACCCATGGCGGACACCTTC
NA | TRBJ2-3 | TRBV29-1 | TRBD1 | CSVGQVNTQYF | TGCAGCGTCGGACAGGTAAATACGCAGTATTTT
NA | TRBJ1-1 | TRBV7-2 | TRBD1 | CASSSILTGSMNTEAFF | TGTGCCAGCAGCTCTATTTTGACAGGGTCCATGAACACTGAAGCTTTCTTT
NA | TRBJ1-2 | TRBV19 | TRBD1 | CASTAGTGTYGYTF | TGTGCCAGTACCGCCGGGACAGGGACCTATGGCTACACCTTC
NA | TRBJ1-5 | TRBV4-1 | TRBD1 | CASSDGAGTGRVSNQPQHF | TGCGCCAGCAGCGACGGAGCCGGGACAGGGAGGGTTAGCAATCAGCCCCAGCATTTT
few | TRBJ2-1 | TRBV6-5 | TRBD2 | CASSYWTSGNEQFF | TGTGCCAGCAGTTACTGGACTAGCGGAAATGAGCAGTTCTTC
NA | TRBJ1-1 | TRBV2 | NA | CASNPQGQNTEAFF | TGTGCCAGCAACCCACAGGGCCAGAACACTGAAGCTTTCTTT
NA | TRBJ2-7 | TRBV14 | NA | CASSRHTGSSYEQYF | TGTGCCAGCAGCCGCCATACAGGGAGCTCCTACGAGCAGTACTTC
NA | TRBJ2-7 | TRBV30 | TRBD1 | CAWSDRAGYEQYF | TGTGCCTGGAGCGACAGGGCTGGCTACGAGCAGTACTTC
once | TRBJ1-1 | TRBV19 | TRBD1 | CASNTGQGWTEAFF | TGTGCCAGTAACACGGGACAGGGTTGGACTGAAGCTTTCTTT
NA | TRBJ2-1 | TRBV7-8 | NA | CASSLRGLPIAIDEQFF | TGTGCCAGCAGCTTACGGGGACTCCCTATCGCCATCGATGAGCAGTTCTTC
NA | TRBJ1-5 | TRBV3-1/TRBV3-2 | TRBD1 | CASSQMTGKQPQHF | TGTGCCAGCAGCCAGATGACAGGGAAGCAGCCCCAGCATTTT
NA | TRBJ2-6 | TRBV6-5 | NA | CASRPRTGANVLTF | TGTGCCAGCAGACCCCGGACAGGGGCCAACGTCCTGACTTTC
few | TRBJ1-1 | TRBV9 | TRBD1 | CASSAPGTGPNTEAFF | TGTGCCAGCAGCGCTCCCGGGACAGGGCCGAACACTGAAGCTTTCTTT
NA | TRBJ1-2 | TRBV6-2/TRBV6-3 | NA | CASSYAGHTANYGYTF | TGTGCCAGCAGTTACGCAGGGCATACCGCTAACTATGGCTACACCTTC
NA | TRBJ1-2 | TRBV7-2 | NA | CASSFGFSYGYTF | TGTGCCAGCAGCTTCGGGTTCAGCTATGGCTACACCTTC
NA | TRBJ2-7 | TRBV7-2 | NA | CASSLNAGDHYYEQYF | TGTGCCAGCAGCTTAAACGCAGGGGACCACTACTACGAGCAGTACTTC
NA | TRBJ2-5 | TRBV18 | TRBD2 | CASSPAGGETQYF | TGTGCCAGCTCACCAGCGGGGGGGGAGACCCAGTACTTC
NA | TRBJ1-2 | TRBV4-1 | NA | CASRRGGSDGYTF | TGCGCCAGCAGGAGGGGGGGATCTGATGGCTACACCTTC
NA | TRBJ2-3 | TRBV6-1 | TRBD2 | CASSGTSGVSTDTQYF | TGTGCCAGCAGTGGGACTAGCGGGGTGAGCACAGATACGCAGTATTTT
NA | TRBJ2-1 | TRBV7-9 | NA | CASSPTVEQFF | TGTGCCAGCAGCCCAACGGTTGAGCAGTTCTTC
NA | TRBJ2-7 | TRBV11-2 | TRBD1 | CASSTDRGATYEQYF | TGTGCCAGCAGCACCGACAGGGGCGCGACCTACGAGCAGTACTTC
NA | TRBJ1-3 | TRBV2 | NA | CASSDLAGGNTIYF | TGTGCCAGCAGCGATCTAGCTGGCGGAAACACCATATATTTT
NA | TRBJ2-4 | TRBV3-1/TRBV3-2 | NA | CASSQGAAKNIQYF | TGTGCCAGCAGCCAAGGGGCAGCCAAAAACATTCAGTACTTC
NA | TRBJ1-3 | TRBV24-1 | NA | CATSRVGQGHSGNTIYF | TGTGCCACCAGTCGCGTCGGGCAGGGACACTCTGGAAACACCATATATTTT
NA | TRBJ2-1 | TRBV12-3/TRBV12-4 | NA | CASSFFSHNEQFF | TGTGCCAGCAGTTTCTTCAGTCACAATGAGCAGTTCTTC
NA | TRBJ1-2 | TRBV11-2 | NA | CASSLAGGGSTRGGYTF | TGTGCCAGCAGCTTAGCTGGAGGCGGCAGTACAAGGGGGGGCTACACCTTC
NA | TRBJ1-3 | TRBV5-6 | NA | CASSLPSGAGNTIYF | TGTGCCAGCAGCTTGCCCAGCGGGGCCGGGAACACCATATATTTT
NA | TRBJ2-2 | TRBV18 | TRBD1 | CASHGTGVTGELFF | TGTGCCAGCCACGGGACAGGGGTTACCGGGGAGCTGTTTTTT
NA | TRBJ2-5 | TRBV3-1/TRBV3-2 | NA | CASSLRSPGETQYF | TGTGCCAGCAGCCTTCGATCACCGGGGGAGACCCAGTACTTC
few | TRBJ2-7 | TRBV11-3 | NA | CASSLVSGGSYEQYF | TGTGCCAGCAGCTTAGTTTCCGGAGGCTCCTACGAGCAGTACTTC
NA | TRBJ2-7 | TRBV6-6 | TRBD2 | CASSYVGGLTAYEQYF | TGTGCCAGCAGTTACGTTGGGGGACTAACCGCCTACGAGCAGTACTTC
NA | TRBJ1-6 | TRBV2 | TRBD1 | CASSEAPFPTGDFSPLHF | TGTGCCAGCAGTGAAGCCCCCTTCCCCACAGGGGACTTTTCACCCCTCCACTTT
NA | TRBJ1-1 | TRBV6-5 | NA | CASSLRRLNTEAFF | TGTGCCAGCAGTTTACGGCGGTTGAACACTGAAGCTTTCTTT
NA | TRBJ2-7 | TRBV7-2 | NA | CASSKNREKYF | TGTGCCAGCAGCAAGAACAGGGAAAAGTACTTC
once | TRBJ2-7 | TRBV6-4 | TRBD1 | CASSPTGVSYEQYF | TGTGCCAGCAGTCCAACAGGGGTCTCCTACGAGCAGTACTTC
NA | TRBJ1-6 | TRBV10-1 | TRBD1 | CASSAGTGGNSPLHF | TGCGCCAGCAGTGCCGGGACAGGGGGTAATTCACCCCTCCACTTT
few | TRBJ2-7 | TRBV7-9 | NA | CASSLWGAYEQYF | TGTGCCAGCAGCTTATGGGGGGCCTACGAGCAGTACTTC
NA | TRBJ2-7 | TRBV7-9 | TRBD2 | CASSFGSGGVPYEQYF | TGTGCCAGCAGCTTTGGTAGCGGGGGGGTCCCCTACGAGCAGTACTTC
NA | TRBJ2-3 | TRBV5-1 | NA | CASSRAGGEDTQYF | TGCGCCAGCAGCCGGGCTGGGGGCGAAGATACGCAGTATTTT
NA | TRBJ2-2 | TRBV5-1 | TRBD1 | CASSSSPGQLAGELFF | TGCGCCAGCAGCTCCAGTCCGGGACAGCTAGCCGGGGAGCTGTTTTTT
NA | TRBJ2-5 | TRBV5-1 | TRBD2 | CASSFGTSGEETQYF | TGCGCCAGCAGCTTCGGGACTAGCGGGGAAGAGACCCAGTACTTC